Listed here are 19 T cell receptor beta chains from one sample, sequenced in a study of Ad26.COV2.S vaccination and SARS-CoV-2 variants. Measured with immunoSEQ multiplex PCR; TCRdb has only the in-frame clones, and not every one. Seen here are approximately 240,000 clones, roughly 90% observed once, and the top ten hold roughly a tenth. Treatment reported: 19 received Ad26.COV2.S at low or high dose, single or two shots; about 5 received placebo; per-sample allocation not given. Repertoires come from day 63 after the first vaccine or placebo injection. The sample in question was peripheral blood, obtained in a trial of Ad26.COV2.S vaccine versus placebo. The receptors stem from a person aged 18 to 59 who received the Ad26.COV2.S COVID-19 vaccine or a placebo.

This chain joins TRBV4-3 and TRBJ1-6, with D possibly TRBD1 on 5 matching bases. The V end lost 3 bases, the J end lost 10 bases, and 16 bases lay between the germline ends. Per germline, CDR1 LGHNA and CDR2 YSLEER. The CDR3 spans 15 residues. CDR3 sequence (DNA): TGCGCCAGCAGCCAGGCGCGCCAGGGAAACTCACCCCTCCACTTT. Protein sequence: CASSQARQGNSPLHF.

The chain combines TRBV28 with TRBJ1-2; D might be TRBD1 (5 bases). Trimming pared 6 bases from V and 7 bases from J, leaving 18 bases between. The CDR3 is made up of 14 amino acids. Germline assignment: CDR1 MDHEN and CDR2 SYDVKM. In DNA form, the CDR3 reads TGTGCCAGCAGCTCGGGCAGGGCGATTCTTGGCTACACCTTC. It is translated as CASSSGRAILGYTF.

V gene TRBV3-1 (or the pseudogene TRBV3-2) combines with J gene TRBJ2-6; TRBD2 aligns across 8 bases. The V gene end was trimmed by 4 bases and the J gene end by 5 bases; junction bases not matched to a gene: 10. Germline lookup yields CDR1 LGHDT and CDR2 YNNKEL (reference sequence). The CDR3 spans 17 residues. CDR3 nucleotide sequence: TGTGCCAGCAGCCCCGGGAGGGAGGCCCAGAGGGCCAACGTCCTGACTTTC. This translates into CASSPGREAQRANVLTF.

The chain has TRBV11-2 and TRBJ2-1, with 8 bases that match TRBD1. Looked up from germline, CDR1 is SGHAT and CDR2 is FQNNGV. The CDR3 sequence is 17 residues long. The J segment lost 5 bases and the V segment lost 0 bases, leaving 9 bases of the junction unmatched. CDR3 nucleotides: TGTGCCAGCAGCTTAGATCAAGTGACAGGGGCACACAATGAGCAGTTCTTC. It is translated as CASSLDQVTGAHNEQFF.

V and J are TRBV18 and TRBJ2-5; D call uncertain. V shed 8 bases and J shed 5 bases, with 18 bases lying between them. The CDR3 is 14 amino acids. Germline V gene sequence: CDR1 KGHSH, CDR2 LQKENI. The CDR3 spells CASAHPVGQETQYF. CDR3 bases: TGTGCCAGCGCACACCCCGTGGGTCAGGAGACCCAGTACTTC.

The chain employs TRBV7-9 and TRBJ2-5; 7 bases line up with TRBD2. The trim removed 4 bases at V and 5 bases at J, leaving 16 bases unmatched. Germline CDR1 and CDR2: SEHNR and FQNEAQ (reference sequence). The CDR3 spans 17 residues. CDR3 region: CASSSNSVWEGRETQYF. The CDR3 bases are TGTGCCAGCAGCTCCAATTCGGTGTGGGAGGGCCGGGAGACCCAGTACTTC.

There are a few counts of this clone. CDR3 region: CASSLLAGGPATGELFF. DNA for the CDR3: TGTGCCAGCAGTCTACTAGCGGGAGGGCCTGCCACCGGGGAGCTGTTTTTT. V usage is TRBV28 and J usage is TRBJ2-2, with 13 bases identical to TRBD2. The length of the CDR3 is 17 residues. Germline CDR1 and CDR2: MDHEN and SYDVKM. V lost 5 bases and J lost 4; bases outside the gene matches: 7.

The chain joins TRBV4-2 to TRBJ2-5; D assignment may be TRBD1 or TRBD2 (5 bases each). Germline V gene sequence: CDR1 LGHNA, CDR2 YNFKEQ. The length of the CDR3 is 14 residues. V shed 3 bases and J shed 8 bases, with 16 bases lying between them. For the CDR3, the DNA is TGTGCCAGCAGCCAGGAAGGGACCACGCAAACCCAGTACTTC. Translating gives CASSQEGTTQTQYF.

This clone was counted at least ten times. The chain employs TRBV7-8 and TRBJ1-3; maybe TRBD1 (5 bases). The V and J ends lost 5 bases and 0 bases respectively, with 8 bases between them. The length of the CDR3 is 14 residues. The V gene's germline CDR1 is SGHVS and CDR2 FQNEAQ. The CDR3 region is CASSQRGSGNTIYF. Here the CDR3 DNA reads TGTGCCAGCAGCCAAAGGGGCTCTGGAAACACCATATATTTT.

The CDR3 loop is CASSTGPLTDTQYF. Here the CDR3 DNA reads TGTGCCAGCAGCACTGGTCCACTCACAGATACGCAGTATTTT. The V gene is TRBV7-2, the J gene TRBJ2-3; D not resolved. The V gene lost 5 bases and the J gene lost 2 bases, with 11 bases spanning the gap. Per germline, CDR1 SGHTA and CDR2 FQGNSA. The CDR3 is made up of 14 amino acids.

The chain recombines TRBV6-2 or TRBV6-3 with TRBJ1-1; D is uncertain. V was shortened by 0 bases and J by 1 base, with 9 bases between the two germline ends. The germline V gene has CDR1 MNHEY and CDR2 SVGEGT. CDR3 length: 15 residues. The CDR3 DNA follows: TGTGCCAGCAGTTACTCGGGGAGGGAGAACACTGAAGCTTTCTTT. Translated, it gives CASSYSGRENTEAFF.

The CDR3 DNA reads as TGCGCCAGCAGCTTAAGGCGGGGGGTCTACGAGCAGTACTTC. This encodes CASSLRRGVYEQYF. The V gene is TRBV5-1, the J gene TRBJ2-7; 8 bases fit TRBD2. Looked up from germline, CDR1 is SGHRS and CDR2 is YFSETQ. Trimming at V came to 2 bases and at J to 3 bases, leaving 4 bases not matched to a gene. The CDR3 covers 14 residues.

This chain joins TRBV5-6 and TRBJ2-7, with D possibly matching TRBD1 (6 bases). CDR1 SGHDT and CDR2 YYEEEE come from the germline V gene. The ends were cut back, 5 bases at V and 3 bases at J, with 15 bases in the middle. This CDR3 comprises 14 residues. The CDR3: CASRPTGQGYEQYF. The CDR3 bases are TGTGCCAGCAGGCCCACGGGACAAGGCTACGAGCAGTACTTC.

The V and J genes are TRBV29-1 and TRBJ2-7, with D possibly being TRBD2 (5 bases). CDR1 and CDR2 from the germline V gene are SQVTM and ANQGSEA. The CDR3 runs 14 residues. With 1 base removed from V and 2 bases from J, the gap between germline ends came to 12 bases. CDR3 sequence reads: CSVEAGIGTYEQYF. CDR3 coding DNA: TGCAGCGTTGAAGCCGGGATTGGGACCTACGAGCAGTACTTC.

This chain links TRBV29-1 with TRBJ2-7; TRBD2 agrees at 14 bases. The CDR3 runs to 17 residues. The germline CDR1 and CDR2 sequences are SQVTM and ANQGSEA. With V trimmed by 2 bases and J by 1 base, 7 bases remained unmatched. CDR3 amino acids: CSVEYGTSGSGSYEQYF. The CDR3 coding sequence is TGCAGCGTTGAATATGGGACTAGCGGGAGTGGGTCCTACGAGCAGTACTTC.

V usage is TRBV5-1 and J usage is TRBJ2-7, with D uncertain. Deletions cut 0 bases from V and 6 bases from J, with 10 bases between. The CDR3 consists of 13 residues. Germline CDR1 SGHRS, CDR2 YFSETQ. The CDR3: CASSLEGIGEQYF. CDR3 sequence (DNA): TGCGCCAGCAGCTTGGAAGGGATAGGCGAGCAGTACTTC.

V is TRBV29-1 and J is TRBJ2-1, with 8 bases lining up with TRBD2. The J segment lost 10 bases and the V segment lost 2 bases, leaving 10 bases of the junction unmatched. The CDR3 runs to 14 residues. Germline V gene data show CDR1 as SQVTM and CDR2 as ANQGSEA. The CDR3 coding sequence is TGCAGCGTTGAAATACAGCGGGGGCTAGGCGAGCAGTTCTTC. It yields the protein CSVEIQRGLGEQFF.

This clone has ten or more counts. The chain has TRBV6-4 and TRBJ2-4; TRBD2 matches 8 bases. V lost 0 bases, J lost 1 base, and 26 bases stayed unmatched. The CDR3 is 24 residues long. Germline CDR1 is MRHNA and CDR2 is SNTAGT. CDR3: CASSDSVDSGTSGFISGAKNIQYF. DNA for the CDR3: TGTGCCAGCAGTGACTCCGTTGATAGCGGGACATCTGGTTTTATCAGTGGGGCCAAAAACATTCAGTACTTC.

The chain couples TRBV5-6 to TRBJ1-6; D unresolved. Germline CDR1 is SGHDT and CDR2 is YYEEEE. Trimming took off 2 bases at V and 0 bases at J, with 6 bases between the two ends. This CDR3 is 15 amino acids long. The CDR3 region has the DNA TGTGCCAGCAGCTTAGAGGGCTCCTATAATTCACCCCTCCACTTT. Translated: CASSLEGSYNSPLHF.